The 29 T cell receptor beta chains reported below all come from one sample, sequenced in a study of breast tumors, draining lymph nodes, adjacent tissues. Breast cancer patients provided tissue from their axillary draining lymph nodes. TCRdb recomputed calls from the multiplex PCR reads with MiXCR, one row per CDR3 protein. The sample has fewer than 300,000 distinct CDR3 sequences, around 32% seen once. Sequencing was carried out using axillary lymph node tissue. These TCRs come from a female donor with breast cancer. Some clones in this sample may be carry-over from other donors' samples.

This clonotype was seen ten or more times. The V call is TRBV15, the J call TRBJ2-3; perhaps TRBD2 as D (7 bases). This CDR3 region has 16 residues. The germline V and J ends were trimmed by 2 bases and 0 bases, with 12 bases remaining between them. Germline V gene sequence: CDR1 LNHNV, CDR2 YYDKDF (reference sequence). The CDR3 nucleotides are TGTGCCACCAGCAGACTCCGGGGGGCAAGCACAGATACGCAGTATTTT. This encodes CATSRLRGASTDTQYF.

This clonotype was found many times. CDR3 sequence (DNA): TGTGCCAGCAGCCCGGGACTAGCTCTCCTTAATGAGCAGTTCTTC. Amino acid sequence: CASSPGLALLNEQFF. J is TRBJ2-1 and V is TRBV6-5; 9 positions match TRBD2. V gave up 6 bases and J gave up 7 bases; unmatched junction bases: 10. This CDR3 contains 15 residues. The germline gives CDR1 MNHEY, CDR2 SVGAGI.

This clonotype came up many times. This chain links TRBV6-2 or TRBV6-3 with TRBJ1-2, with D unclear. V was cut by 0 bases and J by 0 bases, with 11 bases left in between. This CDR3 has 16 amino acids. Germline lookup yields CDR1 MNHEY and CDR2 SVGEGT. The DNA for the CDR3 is TGTGCCAGCAGTTACTCGAGACGTACCCCTAACTATGGCTACACCTTC. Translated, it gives CASSYSRRTPNYGYTF.

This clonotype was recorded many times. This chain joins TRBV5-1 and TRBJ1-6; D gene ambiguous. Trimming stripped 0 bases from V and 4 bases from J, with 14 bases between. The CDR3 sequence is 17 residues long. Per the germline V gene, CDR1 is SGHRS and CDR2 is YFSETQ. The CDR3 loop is CASSLAVGGEYNSPLHF. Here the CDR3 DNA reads TGCGCCAGCAGCTTGGCGGTCGGAGGTGAATATAATTCACCCCTCCACTTT.

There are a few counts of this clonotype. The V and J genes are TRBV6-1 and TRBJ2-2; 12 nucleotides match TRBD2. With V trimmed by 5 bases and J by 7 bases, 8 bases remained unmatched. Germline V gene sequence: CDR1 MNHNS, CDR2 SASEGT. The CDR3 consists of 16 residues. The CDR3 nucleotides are TGTGCCAGCAGTCCTCAACTAGCGGGAGGAGGCGGGGAGCTGTTTTTT. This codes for CASSPQLAGGGGELFF.

In DNA form, the CDR3 reads TGTGCCGTCAGTCACAGGGGGGGCAATCAGCCCCAGCATTTT. It specifies CAVSHRGGNQPQHF. V is TRBV6-9 and J is TRBJ1-5, with TRBD1 identical over 8 bases. CDR1 is MNHGY and CDR2 is SVAAGI in the germline V gene. With 11 bases clipped from V and 2 bases from J, the junction kept 8 bases outside the gene matches. CDR3 length equals 14 residues.

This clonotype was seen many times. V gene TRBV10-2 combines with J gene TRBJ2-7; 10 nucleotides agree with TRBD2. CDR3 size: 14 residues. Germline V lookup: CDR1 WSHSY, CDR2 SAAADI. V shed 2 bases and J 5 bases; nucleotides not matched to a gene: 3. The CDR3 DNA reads TGCGCCAGCAGTGAGGCTAGCGGGGGCGACGAGCAGTACTTC. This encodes CASSEASGGDEQYF.

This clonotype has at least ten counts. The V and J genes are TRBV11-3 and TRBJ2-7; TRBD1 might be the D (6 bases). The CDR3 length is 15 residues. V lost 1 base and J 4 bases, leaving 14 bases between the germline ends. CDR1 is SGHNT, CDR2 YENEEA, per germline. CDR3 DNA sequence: TGTGCCAGCAGCTTAGTCTGGACAGCGAATTACGAGCAGTACTTC. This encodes CASSLVWTANYEQYF. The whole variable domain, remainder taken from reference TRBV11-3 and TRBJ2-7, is EAGVVQSPRYKIIEKKQPVAFWCNPISGHNTLYWYLQNLGQGPELLIRYENEEAVDDSQLPKDRFSAERLKGVDSTLKIQPAELGDSAVYLCASSLVWTANYEQYFGPGTRLTVT.

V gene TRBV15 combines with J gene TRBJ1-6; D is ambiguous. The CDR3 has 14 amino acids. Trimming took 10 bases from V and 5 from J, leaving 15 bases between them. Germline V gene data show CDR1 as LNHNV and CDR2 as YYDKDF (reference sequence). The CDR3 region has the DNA TGTGCCAGCAGTGGAGGTTCGAATAATTCACCCCTCCACTTT. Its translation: CASSGGSNNSPLHF.

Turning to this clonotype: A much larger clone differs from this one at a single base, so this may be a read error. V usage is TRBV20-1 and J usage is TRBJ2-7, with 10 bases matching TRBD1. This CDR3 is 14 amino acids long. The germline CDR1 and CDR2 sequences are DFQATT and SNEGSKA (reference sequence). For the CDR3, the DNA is TGCAGTGCTAGTGGACAGGGGGGTTCCTCCGAGCAGTACTTC. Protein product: CSASGQGGSSEQYF.

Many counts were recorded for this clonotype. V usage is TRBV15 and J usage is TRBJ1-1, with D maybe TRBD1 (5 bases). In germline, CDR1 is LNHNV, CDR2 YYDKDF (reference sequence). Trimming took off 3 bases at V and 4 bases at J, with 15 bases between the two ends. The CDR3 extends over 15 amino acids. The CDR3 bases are TGTGCCACCAGCAGGACCTGGACACCACTCACTGAAGCTTTCTTT. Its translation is CATSRTWTPLTEAFF.

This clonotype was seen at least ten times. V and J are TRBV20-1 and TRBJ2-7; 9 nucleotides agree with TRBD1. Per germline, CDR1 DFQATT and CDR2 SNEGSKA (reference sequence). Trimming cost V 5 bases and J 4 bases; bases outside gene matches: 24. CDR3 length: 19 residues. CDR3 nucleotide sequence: TGCAGTGCTCCAGAAGGGACAGGGAGTTACGGAAGGGGGTTTTACGAGCAGTACTTC. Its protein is CSAPEGTGSYGRGFYEQYF.

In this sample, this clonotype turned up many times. The CDR3 nucleotides read TGTGCCAGCAGCTTAGTGTACTGGCGGGTGAACACCGGGGAGCTGTTTTTT. This translates into CASSLVYWRVNTGELFF. The V call is TRBV7-9, the J call TRBJ2-2; possible D gene TRBD2, 5 bases. This CDR3 has 17 amino acids. Trimming removed 1 base at V and 1 base at J, with 13 bases between. Germline V CDR1 and CDR2: SEHNR, FQNEAQ (reference sequence).

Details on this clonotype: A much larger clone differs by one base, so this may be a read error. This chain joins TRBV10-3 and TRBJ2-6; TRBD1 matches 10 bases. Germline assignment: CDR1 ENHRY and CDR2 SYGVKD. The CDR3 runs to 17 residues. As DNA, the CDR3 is TGTGCCGTCAGATCCGGGACAGGGGAGGCTGGGGCCAACGTCCTGACTTTC. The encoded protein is CAVRSGTGEAGANVLTF.

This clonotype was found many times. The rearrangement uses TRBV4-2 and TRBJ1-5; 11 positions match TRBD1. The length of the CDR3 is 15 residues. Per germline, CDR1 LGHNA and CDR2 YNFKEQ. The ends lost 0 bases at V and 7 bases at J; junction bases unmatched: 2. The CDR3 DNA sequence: TGTGCCAGCAGCCAAGACGGACAGGGGGCACAGCCCCAGCATTTT. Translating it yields CASSQDGQGAQPQHF.

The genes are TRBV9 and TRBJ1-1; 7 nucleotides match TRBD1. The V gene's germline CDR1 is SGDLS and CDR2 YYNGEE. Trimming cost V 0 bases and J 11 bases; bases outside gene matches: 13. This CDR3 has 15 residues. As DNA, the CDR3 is TGTGCCAGCAGCGTAGGAGGGGGCGAAGGTCGGGCGGCTTTCTTT. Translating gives CASSVGGGEGRAAFF.

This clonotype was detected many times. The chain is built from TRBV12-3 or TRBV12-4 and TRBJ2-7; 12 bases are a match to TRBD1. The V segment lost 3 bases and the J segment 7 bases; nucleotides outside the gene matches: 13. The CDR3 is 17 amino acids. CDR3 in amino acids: CASSFTRRGQGAKEQYF. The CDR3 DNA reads TGTGCCAGCAGTTTTACCCGGAGGGGACAGGGGGCCAAAGAGCAGTACTTC.

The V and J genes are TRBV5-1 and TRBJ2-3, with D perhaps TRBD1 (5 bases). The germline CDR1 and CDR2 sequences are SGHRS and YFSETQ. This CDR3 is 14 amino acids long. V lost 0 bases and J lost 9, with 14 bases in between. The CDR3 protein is CASSLVAGKDTQYF. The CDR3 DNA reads TGCGCCAGCAGCTTGGTGGCAGGGAAAGACACGCAGTATTTT.

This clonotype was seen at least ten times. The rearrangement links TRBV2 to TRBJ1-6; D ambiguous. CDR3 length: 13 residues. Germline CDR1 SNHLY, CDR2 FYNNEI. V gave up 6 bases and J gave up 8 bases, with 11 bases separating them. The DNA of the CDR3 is TGTGCCAGCAGGAGAAGGGTAGATTCACCCCTCCACTTT. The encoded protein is CASRRRVDSPLHF.

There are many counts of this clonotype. The DNA for the CDR3 is TGTGCCAGCAGCTTAACCGAATTCGACATCATCAATCAGCCCCAGCATTTT. It codes for CASSLTEFDIINQPQHF. The V call is TRBV7-3, the J call TRBJ1-5; D unclear. Looked up from germline, CDR1 is SGHTA and CDR2 is FQGTGA. The CDR3 runs to 17 residues. The V end lost 0 bases, the J end lost 3 bases, and 15 bases lay between the germline ends.

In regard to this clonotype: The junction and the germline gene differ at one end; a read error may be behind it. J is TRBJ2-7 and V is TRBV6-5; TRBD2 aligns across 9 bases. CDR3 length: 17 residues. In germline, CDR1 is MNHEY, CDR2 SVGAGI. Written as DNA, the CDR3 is TGTGCCAGCAGTCACTCGGGGAGCGGGGGGAGAATATACGAGCAGTGCTTC. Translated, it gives CASSHSGSGGRIYEQCF.

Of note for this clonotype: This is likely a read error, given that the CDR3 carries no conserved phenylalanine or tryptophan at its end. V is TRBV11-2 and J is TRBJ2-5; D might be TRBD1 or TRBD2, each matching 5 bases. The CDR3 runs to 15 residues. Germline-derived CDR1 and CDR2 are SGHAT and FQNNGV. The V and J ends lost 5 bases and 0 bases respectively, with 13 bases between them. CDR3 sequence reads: CASSISGQYQETQYC. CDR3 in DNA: TGTGCCAGCAGCATTTCGGGGCAGTACCAAGAGACCCAGTACTGC.

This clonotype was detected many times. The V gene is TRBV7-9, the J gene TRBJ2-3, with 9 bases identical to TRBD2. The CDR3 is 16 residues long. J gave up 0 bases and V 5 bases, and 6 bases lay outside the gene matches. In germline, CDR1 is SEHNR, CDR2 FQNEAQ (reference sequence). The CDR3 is CASSPRGGVSTDTQYF. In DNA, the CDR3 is TGTGCCAGCAGCCCCCGCGGGGGGGTGAGCACAGATACGCAGTATTTT. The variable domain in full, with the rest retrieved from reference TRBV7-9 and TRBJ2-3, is DTGVSQNPRHKITKRGQNVTFRCDPISEHNRLYWYRQTLGQGPEFLTYFQNEAQLEKSRLLSDRFSAERPKGSFSTLEIQRTEQGDSAMYLCASSPRGGVSTDTQYFGPGTRLTVL.

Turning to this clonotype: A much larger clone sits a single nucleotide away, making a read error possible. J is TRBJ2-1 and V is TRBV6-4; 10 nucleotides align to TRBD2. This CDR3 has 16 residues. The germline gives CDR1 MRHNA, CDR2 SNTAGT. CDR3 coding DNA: TGTGCCATCTGGGGGCTAGCGGGAGACTTTTACAATGAGCAGCTCTTC. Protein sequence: CAIWGLAGDFYNEQLF.

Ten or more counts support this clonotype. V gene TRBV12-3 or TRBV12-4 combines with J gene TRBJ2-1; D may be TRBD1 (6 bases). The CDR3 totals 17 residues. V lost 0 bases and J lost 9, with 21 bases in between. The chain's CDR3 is CASSLAGTSKSIGEQFF. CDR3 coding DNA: TGTGCCAGCAGTTTAGCGGGGACAAGCAAAAGTATCGGTGAGCAGTTCTTC.

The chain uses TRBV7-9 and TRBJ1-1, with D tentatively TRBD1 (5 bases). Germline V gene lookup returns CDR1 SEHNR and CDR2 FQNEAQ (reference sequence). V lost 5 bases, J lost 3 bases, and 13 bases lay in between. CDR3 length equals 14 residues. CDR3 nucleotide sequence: TGTGCCAGCAGCCGCGGGGGATATGACACTGAAGCTTTCTTT. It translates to CASSRGGYDTEAFF.

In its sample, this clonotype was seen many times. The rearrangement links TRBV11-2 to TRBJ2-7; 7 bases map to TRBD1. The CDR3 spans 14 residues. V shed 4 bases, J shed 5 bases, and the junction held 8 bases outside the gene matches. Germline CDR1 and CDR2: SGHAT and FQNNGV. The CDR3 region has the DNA TGTGCCAGCAGCTCCCCGGGACAGTTCAACGAGCAGTACTTC. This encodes CASSSPGQFNEQYF.

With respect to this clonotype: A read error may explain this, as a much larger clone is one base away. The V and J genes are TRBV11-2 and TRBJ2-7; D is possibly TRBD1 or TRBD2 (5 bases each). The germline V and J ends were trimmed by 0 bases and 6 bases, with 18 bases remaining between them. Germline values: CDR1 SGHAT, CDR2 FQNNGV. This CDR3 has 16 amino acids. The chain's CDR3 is CASSLDPAAGLREQYF. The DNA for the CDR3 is TGTGCCAGCAGCTTAGATCCAGCGGCAGGGCTCCGCGAGCAGTACTTC.

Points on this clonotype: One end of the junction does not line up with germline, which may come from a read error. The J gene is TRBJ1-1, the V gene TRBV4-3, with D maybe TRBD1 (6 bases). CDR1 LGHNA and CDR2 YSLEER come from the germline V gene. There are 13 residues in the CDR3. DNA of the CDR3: TGCGCCAGCAGCCAAAAAGGGGACACCGAAGCTTTCTTT. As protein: CASSQKGDTEAFF.